The next 18 T cell receptor beta chains were all read from a single sample in a study of CD8 T cells in ankylosing spondylitis. Findings and limits, study-wide: A TCR beta motif of fewer than 10 highly homologous variants seemed to mark ankylosing spondylitis blood.

Each CDR3 protein is one row after TCRdb ran MiXCR on the 5' RACE reads. The profile covers some 800,000 distinct CDR3 sequences, with about 12% appearing a single time and just over 0.5% taken by the ten largest. These receptors' antigens are unknown. Sequencing was done on a sample of blood, either unsorted or a sorted T cell fraction (not recorded which). These receptors all come from a male donor with ankylosing spondylitis.

The chain couples TRBV6-5 to TRBJ1-3; no clear D gene. Trimming stripped 4 bases from V and 2 bases from J, with 12 bases between. Germline V gene lookup returns CDR1 MNHEY and CDR2 SVGAGI. The CDR3 length is 15 residues. This CDR3 reads CASSLRFYPGNTIYF. CDR3 nucleotide sequence: TGTGCCAGCAGTTTACGGTTCTATCCTGGAAACACCATATATTTT.

This clonotype showed up just a few times. J is TRBJ2-7 and V is TRBV5-1, with 12 bases that match TRBD1. The CDR3 loop spans 14 amino acids. The J segment lost 5 bases and the V segment lost 4 bases, leaving 4 bases of the junction unmatched. Germline lookup yields CDR1 SGHRS and CDR2 YFSETQ. The CDR3, as DNA: TGCGCCAGCAGCGCCGGGACAGGGGGCAACGAGCAGTACTTC. Residues: CASSAGTGGNEQYF. Using reference TRBV5-1 and TRBJ2-7 for the parts outside the CDR3, the full variable domain is KAGVTQTPRYLIKTRGQQVTLSCSPISGHRSVSWYQQTPGQGLQFLFEYFSETQRNKGNFPGRFSGRQFSNSRSEMNVSTLELGDSALYLCASSAGTGGNEQYFGPGTRLTVT.

The chain uses TRBV11-2 and TRBJ2-3; 7 positions match TRBD2. Losses at the gene ends were 4 bases for V and 1 base for J; bases not matched to a gene: 5. Germline V gene sequence: CDR1 SGHAT, CDR2 FQNNGV. CDR3 length: 15 amino acids. Here the CDR3 reads CASSWGRVGTDTQYF. In nucleotides, the CDR3 is TGTGCCAGCAGCTGGGGGAGGGTGGGCACAGATACGCAGTATTTT.

This clonotype was seen only a few times. This chain connects TRBV24-1 to TRBJ2-1; D is possibly TRBD1 or TRBD2 (5 bases each). Germline V gene data show CDR1 as KGHDR and CDR2 as SFDVKD. V gave up 0 bases and J gave up 5 bases, with 10 bases separating them. This CDR3 contains 15 residues. The CDR3 reads CATSDLNGDDNEQFF. The CDR3 bases are TGTGCCACCAGTGATTTGAACGGGGACGACAATGAGCAGTTCTTC.

Ten or more counts support this clonotype. The J gene is TRBJ1-1, the V gene TRBV5-1; weak D call: TRBD1 (6 bases). The germline V gene has CDR1 SGHRS and CDR2 YFSETQ. This CDR3 has 15 amino acids. V was pared by 4 bases and J by 4 bases, with 17 bases between. The CDR3 DNA follows: TGCGCCAGCAGCCCCGGGGGCACAGGCTCCACTGAAGCTTTCTTT. It translates to CASSPGGTGSTEAFF.

V gene TRBV21-1 combines with J gene TRBJ2-3. TRBV21-1 is noted as a pseudogene. The CDR3 loop spans 12 amino acids. The chain's CDR3 is CASSKVRDTQYF. As DNA, the CDR3 is TGTGCCAGCAGCAAAGTAAGGGATACGCAGTATTTT.

This clonotype was found a few times. The rearrangement uses TRBV3-1 and TRBJ1-1, with 10 bases fitting TRBD1. Trimming removed 7 bases from V and 3 bases from J; junction bases left unmatched: 8. Germline CDR1 and CDR2: LGHDT and YNNKEL (reference sequence). The CDR3 sequence is 15 residues long. CDR3 nucleotide sequence: TGTGCCAGCACGTCGCCCGGGACAGGGGACACTGAAGCTTTCTTT. It translates to CASTSPGTGDTEAFF.

The chain combines TRBV11-2 with TRBJ2-5; a possible D gene is TRBD1 (5 bases). The CDR3 loop spans 14 amino acids. V was pared by 5 bases and J by 2 bases, with 12 bases between. CDR1 is SGHAT, CDR2 FQNNGV, per germline. The CDR3 nucleotides are TGTGCCAGCAGCCCCACGACAGCGCAAGAGACCCAGTACTTC. It encodes CASSPTTAQETQYF.

This clonotype showed up just a few times. The CDR3 reads CASSQDQGGEGYEQYF. For the CDR3, the DNA is TGTGCCAGCAGCCAAGATCAGGGAGGGGAAGGCTACGAGCAGTACTTC. The chain couples TRBV4-2 to TRBJ2-7; TRBD2 agrees at 7 bases. Germline CDR1 reads LGHNA; CDR2 reads YNFKEQ. V shed 0 bases and J 3 bases; nucleotides not matched to a gene: 8. This CDR3 has 16 residues.

This clonotype was counted between two and nine times. The chain combines TRBV27 with TRBJ1-6, with D unresolved. Germline-derived CDR1 and CDR2 are MNHEY and SMNVEV (reference sequence). The CDR3 extends over 13 amino acids. V was shortened by 8 bases and J by 7 bases, with 12 bases between the two germline ends. Here the CDR3 reads CASVGGWNSPLHF. As DNA, the CDR3 is TGTGCCAGCGTGGGAGGGTGGAATTCACCCCTCCACTTT.

This clonotype was found a few times. The CDR3 is CAIRDSLSTDTQYF. CDR3 coding DNA: TGTGCCATCAGAGACTCACTTAGCACAGATACGCAGTATTTT. The rearrangement uses TRBV10-3 and TRBJ2-3; D is uncertain. The V and J ends lost 6 bases and 0 bases respectively, with 10 bases between them. This CDR3 region has 14 residues. CDR1 ENHRY and CDR2 SYGVKD come from the germline V gene.

This chain connects TRBV30 to TRBJ1-2, with a weak D call TRBD1 (5 bases). V shed 2 bases and J shed 3 bases, with 13 bases lying between them. CDR3 length: 14 amino acids. The germline CDR1 and CDR2 sequences are GTSNPN and SVGIG (reference sequence). DNA of the CDR3: TGTGCCTGGAGTCCGGGGCTTCGCTACTATGGCTACACCTTC. It codes for CAWSPGLRYYGYTF.

The genes are TRBV20-1 and TRBJ2-2, with 8 positions matching TRBD1. J gave up 4 bases and V 3 bases, and 10 bases lay outside the gene matches. The CDR3 spans 16 residues. The germline gives CDR1 DFQATT, CDR2 SNEGSKA (reference sequence). CDR3: CSASGPGQEITGELFF. The CDR3 bases are TGCAGTGCTAGCGGTCCGGGACAGGAGATCACCGGGGAGCTGTTTTTT.

CDR3 protein: CASSSRSEQYF. The CDR3 DNA sequence: TGTGCCAGCAGTTCCCGTAGCGAGCAGTACTTC. The rearrangement joins TRBV6-2 or TRBV6-3 to TRBJ2-7; D uncertain. Germline V gives CDR1 MNHEY, CDR2 SVGEGT. The V and J ends lost 4 bases and 6 bases respectively, with 7 bases between them. This CDR3 contains 11 residues.

This clonotype turned up a few times. The chain has TRBV28 and TRBJ2-6; perhaps TRBD1 as D (6 bases). This CDR3 contains 18 residues. V was cut by 4 bases and J by 0 bases, with 16 bases left in between. Germline CDR1 MDHEN, CDR2 SYDVKM. The CDR3 sequence is CASSSLIGRGSGANVLTF. The CDR3 DNA follows: TGTGCCAGCAGTTCCCTCATTGGCAGGGGCTCTGGGGCCAACGTCCTGACTTTC.

The chain recombines TRBV12-3 or TRBV12-4 with TRBJ1-1; maybe TRBD1 (5 bases). Trimming pared 2 bases from V and 10 bases from J, leaving 5 bases between. The CDR3 is made up of 10 amino acids. The CDR3 reads CASSLRGAFF. CDR3 sequence (DNA): TGTGCCAGCAGTTTAAGGGGAGCTTTCTTT.

This clonotype was counted a few times. The chain combines TRBV20-1 with TRBJ1-2; maybe TRBD1 (6 bases). Germline V CDR1 and CDR2: DFQATT, SNEGSKA (reference sequence). This CDR3 region has 14 residues. Trimming pared 3 bases from V and 4 bases from J, leaving 15 bases between. CDR3: CSASTPNRAYGYTF. The CDR3, as DNA: TGCAGTGCTAGTACCCCCAACAGGGCCTATGGCTACACCTTC.

This chain joins TRBV12-3 or TRBV12-4 and TRBJ2-1, with TRBD2 matching over 11 bases. The CDR3 has 13 amino acids. The junction had 6 bases not matched to a gene; V was cut back by 7 bases and J by 10 bases. CDR3 residues: CASNGIAGGEQFF. Here the CDR3 DNA reads TGTGCCAGCAACGGCATAGCGGGGGGGGAGCAGTTCTTC.